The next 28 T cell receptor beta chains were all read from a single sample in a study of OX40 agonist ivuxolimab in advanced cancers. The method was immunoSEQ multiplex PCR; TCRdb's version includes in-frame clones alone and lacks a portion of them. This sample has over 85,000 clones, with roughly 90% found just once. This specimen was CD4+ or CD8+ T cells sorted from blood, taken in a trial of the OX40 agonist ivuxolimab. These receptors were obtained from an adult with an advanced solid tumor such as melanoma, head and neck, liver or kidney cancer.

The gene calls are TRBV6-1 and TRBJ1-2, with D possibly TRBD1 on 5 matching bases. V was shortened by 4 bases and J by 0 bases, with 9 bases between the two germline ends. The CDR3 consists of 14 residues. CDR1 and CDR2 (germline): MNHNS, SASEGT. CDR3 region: CASSVATANYGYTF. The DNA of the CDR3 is TGTGCCAGCAGTGTTGCGACAGCTAACTATGGCTACACCTTC.

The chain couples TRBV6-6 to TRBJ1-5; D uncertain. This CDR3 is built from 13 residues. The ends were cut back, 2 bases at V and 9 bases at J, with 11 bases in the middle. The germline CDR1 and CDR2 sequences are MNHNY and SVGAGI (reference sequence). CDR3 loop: CASSYAGDGPQHF. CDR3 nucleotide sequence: TGTGCCAGCAGTTACGCTGGGGATGGGCCCCAGCATTTT.

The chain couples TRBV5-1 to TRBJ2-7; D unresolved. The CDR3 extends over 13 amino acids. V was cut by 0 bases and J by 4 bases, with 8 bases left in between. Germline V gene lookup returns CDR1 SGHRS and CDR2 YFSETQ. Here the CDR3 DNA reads TGCGCCAGCAGCTTGGAGACTCAGTACGAGCAGTACTTC. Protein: CASSLETQYEQYF.

CDR3 protein: CASSQDYYSGNTIYF. The CDR3 nucleotides are TGCGCCAGCAGCCAAGACTACTACTCTGGAAACACCATATATTTT. The chain is built from TRBV4-3 and TRBJ1-3, with D unclear. The V end was cut by 0 bases, the J end by 0 bases, with 6 bases between. CDR1 is LGHNA and CDR2 is YSLEER in the germline V gene. CDR3 size: 15 residues.

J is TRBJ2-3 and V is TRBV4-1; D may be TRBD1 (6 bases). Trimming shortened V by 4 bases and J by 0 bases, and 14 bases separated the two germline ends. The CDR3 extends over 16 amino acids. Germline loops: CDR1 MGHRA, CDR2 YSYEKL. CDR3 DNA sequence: TGCGCCAGCAGCCCATCTCGGACAGTTAGCACAGATACGCAGTATTTT. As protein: CASSPSRTVSTDTQYF.

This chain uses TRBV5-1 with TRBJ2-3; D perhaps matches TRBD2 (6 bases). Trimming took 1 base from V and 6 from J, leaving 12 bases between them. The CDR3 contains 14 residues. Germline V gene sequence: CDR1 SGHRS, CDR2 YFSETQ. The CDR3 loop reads CASSLTGDGDTQYF. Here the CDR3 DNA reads TGCGCCAGCAGCTTGACGGGGGATGGGGATACGCAGTATTTT.

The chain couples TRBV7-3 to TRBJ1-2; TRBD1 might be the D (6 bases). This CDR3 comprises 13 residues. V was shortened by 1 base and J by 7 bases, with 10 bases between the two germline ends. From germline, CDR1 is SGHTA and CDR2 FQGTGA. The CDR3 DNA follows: TGTGCCAGCAGCTTAAACAGGGAGAGTGGCTACACCTTC. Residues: CASSLNRESGYTF.

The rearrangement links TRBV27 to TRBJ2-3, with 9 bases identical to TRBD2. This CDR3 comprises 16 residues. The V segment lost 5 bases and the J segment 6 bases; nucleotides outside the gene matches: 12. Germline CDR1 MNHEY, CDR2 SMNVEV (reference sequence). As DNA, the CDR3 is TGTGCCAGCAGTCCAAATATAGCGGGAGATTCCGATACGCAGTATTTT. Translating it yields CASSPNIAGDSDTQYF.

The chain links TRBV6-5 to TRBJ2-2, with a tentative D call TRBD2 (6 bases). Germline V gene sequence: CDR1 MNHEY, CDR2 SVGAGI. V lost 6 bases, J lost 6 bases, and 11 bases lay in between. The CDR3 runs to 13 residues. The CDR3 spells CASRWRAAGELFF. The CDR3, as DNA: TGTGCCAGCAGGTGGAGGGCGGCCGGGGAGCTGTTTTTT.

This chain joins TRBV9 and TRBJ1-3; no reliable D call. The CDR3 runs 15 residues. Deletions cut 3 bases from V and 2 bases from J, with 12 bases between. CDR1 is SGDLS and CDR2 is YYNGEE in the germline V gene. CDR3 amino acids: CASSGPQSPGNTIYF. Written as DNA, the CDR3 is TGTGCCAGCAGCGGTCCCCAGTCCCCTGGAAACACCATATATTTT.

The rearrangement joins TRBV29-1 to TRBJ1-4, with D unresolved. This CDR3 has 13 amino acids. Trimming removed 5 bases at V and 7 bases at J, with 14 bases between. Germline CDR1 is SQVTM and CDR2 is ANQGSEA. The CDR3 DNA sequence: TGCAGCGTTAGAGGGCAGACCAGTGAAAAACTGTTTTTT. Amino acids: CSVRGQTSEKLFF.

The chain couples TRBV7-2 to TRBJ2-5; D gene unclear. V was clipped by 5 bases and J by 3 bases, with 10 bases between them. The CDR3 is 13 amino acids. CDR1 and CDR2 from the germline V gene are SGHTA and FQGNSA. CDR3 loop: CASSRTLEETQYF. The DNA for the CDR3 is TGTGCCAGCAGCCGGACCTTAGAAGAGACCCAGTACTTC. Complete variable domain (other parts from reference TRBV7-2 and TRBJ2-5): GAGVSQSPSNKVTEKGKDVELRCDPISGHTALYWYRQSLGQGLEFLIYFQGNSAPDKSGLPSDRFSAERTGGSVSTLTIQRTQQEDSAVYLCASSRTLEETQYFGPGTRLLVL.

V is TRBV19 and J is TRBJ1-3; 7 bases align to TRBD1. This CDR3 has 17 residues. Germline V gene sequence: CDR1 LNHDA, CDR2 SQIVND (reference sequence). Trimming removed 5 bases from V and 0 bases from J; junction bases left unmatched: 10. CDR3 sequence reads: CASSARGQTNSGNTIYF. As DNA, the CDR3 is TGTGCCAGTAGTGCCCGGGGACAGACAAACTCTGGAAACACCATATATTTT.

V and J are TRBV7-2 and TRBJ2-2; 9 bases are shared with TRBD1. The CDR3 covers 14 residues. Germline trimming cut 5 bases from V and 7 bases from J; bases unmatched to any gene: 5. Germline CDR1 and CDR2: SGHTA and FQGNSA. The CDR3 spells CASSRDRVVGELFF. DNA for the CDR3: TGTGCCAGCAGCCGGGACAGGGTTGTCGGGGAGCTGTTTTTT.

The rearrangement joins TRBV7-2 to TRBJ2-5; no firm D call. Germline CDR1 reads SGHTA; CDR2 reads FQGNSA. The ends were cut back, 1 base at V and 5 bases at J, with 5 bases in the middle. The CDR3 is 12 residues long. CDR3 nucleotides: TGTGCCAGCAGCTTAGGTCACGAGACCCAGTACTTC. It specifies CASSLGHETQYF.

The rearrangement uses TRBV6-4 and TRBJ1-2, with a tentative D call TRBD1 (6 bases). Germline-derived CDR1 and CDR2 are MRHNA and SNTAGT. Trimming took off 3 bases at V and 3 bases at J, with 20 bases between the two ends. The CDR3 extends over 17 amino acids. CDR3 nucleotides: TGTGCCAGCAGTGAATCATTCCCGGGGGGCACAGACTATGGCTACACCTTC. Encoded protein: CASSESFPGGTDYGYTF.

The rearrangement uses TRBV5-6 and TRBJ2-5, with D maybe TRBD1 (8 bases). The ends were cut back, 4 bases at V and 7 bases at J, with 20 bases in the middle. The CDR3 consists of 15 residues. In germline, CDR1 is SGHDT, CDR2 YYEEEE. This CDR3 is CASSGTGGTGGTQYF. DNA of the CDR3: TGTGCCAGCAGCGGCACAGGGGGTACGGGGGGGACCCAGTACTTC.

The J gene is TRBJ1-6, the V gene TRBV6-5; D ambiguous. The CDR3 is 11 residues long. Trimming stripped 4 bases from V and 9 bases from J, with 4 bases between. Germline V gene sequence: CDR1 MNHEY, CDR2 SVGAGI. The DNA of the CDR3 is TGTGCCAGCAGTTCAATTTCACCCCTCCACTTT. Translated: CASSSISPLHF.

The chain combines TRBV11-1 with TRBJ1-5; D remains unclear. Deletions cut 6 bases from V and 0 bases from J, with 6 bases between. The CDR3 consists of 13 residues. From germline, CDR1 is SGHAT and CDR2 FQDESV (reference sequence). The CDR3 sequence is CASSLDSNQPQHF. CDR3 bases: TGTGCCAGCAGTTTGGATAGCAATCAGCCCCAGCATTTT.

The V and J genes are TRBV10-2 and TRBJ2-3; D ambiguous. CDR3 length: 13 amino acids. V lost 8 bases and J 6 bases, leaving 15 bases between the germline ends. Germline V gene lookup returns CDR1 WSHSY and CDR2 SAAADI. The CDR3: CASSKVAGDTQYF. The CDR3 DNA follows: TGCGCCAGCTCGAAGGTAGCCGGTGATACGCAGTATTTT.

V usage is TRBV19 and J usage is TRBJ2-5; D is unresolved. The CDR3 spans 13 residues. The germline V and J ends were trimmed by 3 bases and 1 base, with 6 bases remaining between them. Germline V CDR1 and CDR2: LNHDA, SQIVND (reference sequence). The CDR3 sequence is CASSMPLQETQYF. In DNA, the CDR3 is TGTGCCAGTAGTATGCCCCTCCAAGAGACCCAGTACTTC.

The CDR3, as DNA: TGTGCCAGCAGCGTCAGGGAGAACACTGAAGCTTTCTTT. The encoded protein is CASSVRENTEAFF. The chain couples TRBV11-2 to TRBJ1-1; the D gene is possibly TRBD1 (5 bases). V was cut by 5 bases and J by 1 base, with 8 bases left in between. The CDR3 runs 13 residues. The germline V gene has CDR1 SGHAT and CDR2 FQNNGV.

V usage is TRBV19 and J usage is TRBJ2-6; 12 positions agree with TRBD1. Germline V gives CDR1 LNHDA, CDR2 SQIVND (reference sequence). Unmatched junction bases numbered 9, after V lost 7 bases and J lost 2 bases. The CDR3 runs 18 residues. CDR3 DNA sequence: TGTGCCAGTACAGGGGACAGGGGGCATGAAGCTGGGGCCAACGTCCTGACTTTC. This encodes CASTGDRGHEAGANVLTF.

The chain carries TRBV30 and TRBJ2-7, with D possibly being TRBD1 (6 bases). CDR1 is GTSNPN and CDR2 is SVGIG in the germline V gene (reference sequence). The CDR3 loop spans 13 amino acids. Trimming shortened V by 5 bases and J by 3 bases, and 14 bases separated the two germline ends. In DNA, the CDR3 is TGTGCCTGGGGACCAGGGGTATACTACGAGCAGTACTTC. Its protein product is CAWGPGVYYEQYF.

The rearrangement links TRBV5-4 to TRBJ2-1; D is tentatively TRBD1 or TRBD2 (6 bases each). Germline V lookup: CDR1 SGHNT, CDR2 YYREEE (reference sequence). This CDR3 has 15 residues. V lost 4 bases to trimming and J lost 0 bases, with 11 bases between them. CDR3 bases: TGTGCCAGCAGCGCCGGGGGCAGCTCCTACAATGAGCAGTTCTTC. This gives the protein CASSAGGSSYNEQFF.

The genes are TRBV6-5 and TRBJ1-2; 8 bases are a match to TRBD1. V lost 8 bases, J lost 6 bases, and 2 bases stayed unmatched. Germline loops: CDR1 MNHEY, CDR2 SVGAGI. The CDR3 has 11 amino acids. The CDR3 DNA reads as TGTGCCAGCGGACAGGGTCATGGCTACACCTTC. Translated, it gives CASGQGHGYTF.

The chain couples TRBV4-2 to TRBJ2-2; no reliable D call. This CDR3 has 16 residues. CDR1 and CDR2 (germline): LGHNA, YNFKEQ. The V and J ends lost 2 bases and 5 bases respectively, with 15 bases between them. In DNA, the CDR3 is TGTGCCAGCAGCCAACCACAAAGAGTTGGGACCGGGGAGCTGTTTTTT. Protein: CASSQPQRVGTGELFF.

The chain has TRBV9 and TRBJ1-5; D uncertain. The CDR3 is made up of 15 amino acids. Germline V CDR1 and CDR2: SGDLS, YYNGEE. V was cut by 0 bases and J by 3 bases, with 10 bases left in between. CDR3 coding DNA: TGTGCCAGCAGCGTAGGCCCCAGTTCCAATCAGCCCCAGCATTTT. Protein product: CASSVGPSSNQPQHF. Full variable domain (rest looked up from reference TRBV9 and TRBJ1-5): DSGVTQTPKHLITATGQRVTLRCSPRSGDLSVYWYQQSLDQGLQFLIQYYNGEERAKGNILERFSAQQFPDLHSELNLSSLELGDSALYFCASSVGPSSNQPQHFGDGTRLSIL.